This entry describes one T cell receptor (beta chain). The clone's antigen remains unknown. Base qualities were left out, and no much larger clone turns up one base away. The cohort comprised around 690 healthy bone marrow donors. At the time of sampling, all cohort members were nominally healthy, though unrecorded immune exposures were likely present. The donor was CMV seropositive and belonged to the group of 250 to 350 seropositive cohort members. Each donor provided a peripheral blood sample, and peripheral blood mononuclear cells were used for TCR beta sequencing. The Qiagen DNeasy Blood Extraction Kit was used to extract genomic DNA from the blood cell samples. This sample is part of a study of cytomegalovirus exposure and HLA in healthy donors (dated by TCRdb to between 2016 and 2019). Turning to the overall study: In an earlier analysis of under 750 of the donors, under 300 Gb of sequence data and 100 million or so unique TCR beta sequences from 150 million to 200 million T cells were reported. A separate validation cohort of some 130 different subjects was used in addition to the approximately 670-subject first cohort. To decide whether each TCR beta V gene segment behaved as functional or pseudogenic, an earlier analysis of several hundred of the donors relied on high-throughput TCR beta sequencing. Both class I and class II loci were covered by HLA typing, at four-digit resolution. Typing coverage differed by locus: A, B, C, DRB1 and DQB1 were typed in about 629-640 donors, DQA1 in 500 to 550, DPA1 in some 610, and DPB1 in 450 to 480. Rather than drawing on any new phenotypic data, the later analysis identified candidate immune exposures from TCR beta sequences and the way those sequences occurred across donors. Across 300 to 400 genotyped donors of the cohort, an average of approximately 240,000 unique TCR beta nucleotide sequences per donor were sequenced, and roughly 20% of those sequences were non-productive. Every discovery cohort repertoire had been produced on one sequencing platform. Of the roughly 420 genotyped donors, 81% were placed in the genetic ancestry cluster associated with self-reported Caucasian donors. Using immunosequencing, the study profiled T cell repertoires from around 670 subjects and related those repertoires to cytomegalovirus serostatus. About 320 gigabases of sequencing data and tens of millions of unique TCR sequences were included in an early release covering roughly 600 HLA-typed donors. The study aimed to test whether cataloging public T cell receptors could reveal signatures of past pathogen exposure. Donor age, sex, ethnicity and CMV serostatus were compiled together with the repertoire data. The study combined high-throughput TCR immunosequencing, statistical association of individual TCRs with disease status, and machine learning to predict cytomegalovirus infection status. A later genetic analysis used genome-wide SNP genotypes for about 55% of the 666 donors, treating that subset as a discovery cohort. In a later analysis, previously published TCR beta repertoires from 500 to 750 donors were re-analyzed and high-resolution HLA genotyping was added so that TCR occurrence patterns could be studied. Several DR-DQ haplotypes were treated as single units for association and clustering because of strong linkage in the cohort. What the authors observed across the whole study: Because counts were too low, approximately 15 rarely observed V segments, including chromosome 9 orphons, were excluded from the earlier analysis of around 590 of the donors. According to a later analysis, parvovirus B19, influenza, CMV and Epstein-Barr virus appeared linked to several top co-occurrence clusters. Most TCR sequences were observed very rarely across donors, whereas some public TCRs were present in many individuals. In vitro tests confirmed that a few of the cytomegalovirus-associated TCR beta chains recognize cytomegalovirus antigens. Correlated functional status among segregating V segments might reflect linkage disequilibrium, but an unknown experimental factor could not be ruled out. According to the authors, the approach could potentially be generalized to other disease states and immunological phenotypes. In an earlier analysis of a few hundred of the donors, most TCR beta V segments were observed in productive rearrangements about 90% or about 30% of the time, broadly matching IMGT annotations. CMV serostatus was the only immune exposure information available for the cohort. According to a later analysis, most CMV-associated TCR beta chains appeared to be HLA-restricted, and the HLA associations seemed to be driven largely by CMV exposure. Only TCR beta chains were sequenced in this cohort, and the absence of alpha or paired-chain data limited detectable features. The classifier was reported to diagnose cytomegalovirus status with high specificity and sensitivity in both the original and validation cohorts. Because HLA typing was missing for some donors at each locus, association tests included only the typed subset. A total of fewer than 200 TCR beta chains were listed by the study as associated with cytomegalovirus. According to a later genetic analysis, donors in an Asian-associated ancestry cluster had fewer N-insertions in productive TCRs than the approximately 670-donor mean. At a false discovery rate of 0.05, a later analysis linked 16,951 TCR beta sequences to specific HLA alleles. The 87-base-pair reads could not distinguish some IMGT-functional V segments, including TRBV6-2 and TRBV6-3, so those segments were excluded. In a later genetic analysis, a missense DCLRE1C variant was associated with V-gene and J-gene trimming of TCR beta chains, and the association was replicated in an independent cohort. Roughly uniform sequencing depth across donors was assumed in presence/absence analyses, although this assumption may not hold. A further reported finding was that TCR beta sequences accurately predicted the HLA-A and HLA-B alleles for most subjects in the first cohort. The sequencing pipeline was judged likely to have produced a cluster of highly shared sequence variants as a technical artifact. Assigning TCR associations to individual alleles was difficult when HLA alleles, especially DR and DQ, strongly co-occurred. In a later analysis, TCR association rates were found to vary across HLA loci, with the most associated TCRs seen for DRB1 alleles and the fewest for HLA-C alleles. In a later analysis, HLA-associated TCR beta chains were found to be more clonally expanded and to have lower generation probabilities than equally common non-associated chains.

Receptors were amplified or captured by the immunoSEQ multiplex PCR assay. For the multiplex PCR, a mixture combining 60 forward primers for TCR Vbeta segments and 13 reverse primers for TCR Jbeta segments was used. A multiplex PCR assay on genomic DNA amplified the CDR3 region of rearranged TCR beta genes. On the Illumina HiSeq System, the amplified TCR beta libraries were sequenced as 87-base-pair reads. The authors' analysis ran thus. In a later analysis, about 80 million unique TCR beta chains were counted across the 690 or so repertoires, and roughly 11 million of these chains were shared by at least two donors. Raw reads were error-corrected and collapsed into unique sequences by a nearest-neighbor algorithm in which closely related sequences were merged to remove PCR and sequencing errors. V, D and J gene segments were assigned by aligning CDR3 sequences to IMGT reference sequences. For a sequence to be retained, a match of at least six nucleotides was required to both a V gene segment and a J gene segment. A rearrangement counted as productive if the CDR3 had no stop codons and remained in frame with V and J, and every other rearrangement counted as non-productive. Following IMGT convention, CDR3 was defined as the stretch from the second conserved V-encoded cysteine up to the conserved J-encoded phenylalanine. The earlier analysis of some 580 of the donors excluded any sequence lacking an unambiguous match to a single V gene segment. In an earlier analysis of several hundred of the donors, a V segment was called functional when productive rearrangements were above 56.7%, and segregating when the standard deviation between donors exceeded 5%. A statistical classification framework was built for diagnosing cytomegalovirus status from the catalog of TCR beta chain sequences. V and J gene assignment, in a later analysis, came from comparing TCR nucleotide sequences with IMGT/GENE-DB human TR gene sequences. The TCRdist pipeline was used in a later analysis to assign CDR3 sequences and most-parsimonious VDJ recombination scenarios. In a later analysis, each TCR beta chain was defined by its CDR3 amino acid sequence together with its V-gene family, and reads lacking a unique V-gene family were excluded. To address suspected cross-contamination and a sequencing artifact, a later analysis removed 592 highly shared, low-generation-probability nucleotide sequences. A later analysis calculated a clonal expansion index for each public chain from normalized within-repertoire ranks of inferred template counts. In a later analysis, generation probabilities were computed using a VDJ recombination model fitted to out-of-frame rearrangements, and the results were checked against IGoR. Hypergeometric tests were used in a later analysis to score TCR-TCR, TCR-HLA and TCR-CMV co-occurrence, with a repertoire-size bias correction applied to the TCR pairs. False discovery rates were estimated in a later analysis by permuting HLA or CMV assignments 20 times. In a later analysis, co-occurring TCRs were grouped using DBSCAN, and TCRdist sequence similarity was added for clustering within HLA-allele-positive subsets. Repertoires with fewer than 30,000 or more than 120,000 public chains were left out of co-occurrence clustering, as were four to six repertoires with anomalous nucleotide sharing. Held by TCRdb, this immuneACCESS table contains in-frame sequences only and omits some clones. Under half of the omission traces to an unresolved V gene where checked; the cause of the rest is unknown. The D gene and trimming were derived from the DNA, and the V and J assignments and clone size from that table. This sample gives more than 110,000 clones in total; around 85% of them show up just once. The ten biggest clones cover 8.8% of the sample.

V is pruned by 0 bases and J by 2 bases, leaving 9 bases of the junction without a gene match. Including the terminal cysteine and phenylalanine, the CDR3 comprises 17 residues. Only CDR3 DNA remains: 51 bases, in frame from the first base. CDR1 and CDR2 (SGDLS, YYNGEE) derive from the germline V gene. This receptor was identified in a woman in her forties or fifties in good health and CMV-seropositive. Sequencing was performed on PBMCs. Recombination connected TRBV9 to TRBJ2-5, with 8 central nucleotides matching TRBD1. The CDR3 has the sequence CASSVAPSDRAQETQYF. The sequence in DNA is TGTGCCAGCAGCGTAGCCCCCTCGGACAGGGCACAAGAGACCCAGTACTTC.